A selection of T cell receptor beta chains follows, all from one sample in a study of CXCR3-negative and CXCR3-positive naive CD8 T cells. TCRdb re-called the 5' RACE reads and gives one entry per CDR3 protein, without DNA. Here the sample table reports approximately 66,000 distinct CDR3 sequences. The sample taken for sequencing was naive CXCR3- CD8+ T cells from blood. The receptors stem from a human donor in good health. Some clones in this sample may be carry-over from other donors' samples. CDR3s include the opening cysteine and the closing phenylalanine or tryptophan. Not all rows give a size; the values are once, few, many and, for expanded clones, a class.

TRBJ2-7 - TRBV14 CASSQVGGLSTYEQYF
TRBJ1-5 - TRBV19 CASSIEDRVTQPQHF
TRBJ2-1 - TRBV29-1 CSVEAWVQGKDEQFF
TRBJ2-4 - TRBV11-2 CASSLTVGIAKNIQYF
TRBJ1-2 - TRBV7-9 CASSPAVVFEGYTF
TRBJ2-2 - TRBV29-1 CSVGGTGNTGELFF
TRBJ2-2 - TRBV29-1 CSVDRAGELFF
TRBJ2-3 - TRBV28 CASTGPTDTQYF
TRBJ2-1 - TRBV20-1 CSARLGAADYNEQFF
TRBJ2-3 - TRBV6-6 CASSPFAEPPQYF
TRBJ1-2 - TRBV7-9 CASSPWARGYTF
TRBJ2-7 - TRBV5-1 CASSLAGQADYEQYF
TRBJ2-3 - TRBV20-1 CSARDRYRDGTDTQYF
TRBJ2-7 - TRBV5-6 CASSSPGRDRANEQYF
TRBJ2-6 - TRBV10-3 CAIRMDSSGANVLTF
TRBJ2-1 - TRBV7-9 CASSFSGQWYNEQFF
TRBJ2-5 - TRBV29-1 CSVESGSGTQYF
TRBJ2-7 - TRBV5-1 CASSQAGLAYEQYF
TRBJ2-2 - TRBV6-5 CASRWGANTGELFF
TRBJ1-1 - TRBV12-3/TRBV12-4 CASRTTGPVFF
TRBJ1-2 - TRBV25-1 CASSAGGGYTF
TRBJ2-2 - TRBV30 CAWSALGTGELFF
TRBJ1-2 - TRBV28 CASSFRSAGNGPIF
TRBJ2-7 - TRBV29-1 CSVGAGYEQYF
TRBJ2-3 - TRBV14 CASSQDTISTDTQYF
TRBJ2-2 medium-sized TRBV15 CATSRVEGASDGELFF
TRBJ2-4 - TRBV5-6 CASTRGNIQYF
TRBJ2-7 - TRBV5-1 CASSLNRGFSYEQYF
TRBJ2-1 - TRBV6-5 CASSYSRTMSEQFF
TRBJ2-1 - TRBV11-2 CASSPPGVGDEQFF
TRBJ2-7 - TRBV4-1 CASSQDLSSSYEQYF
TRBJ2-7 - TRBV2 CANRVNYEQYF
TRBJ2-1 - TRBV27 CASTIGRGHYNEQFF
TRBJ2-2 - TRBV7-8 CASSIYRSGPNTGELFF
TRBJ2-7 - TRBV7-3 CASSGDSLYEQYF
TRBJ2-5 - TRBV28 CASSFMSSGRQETQYF
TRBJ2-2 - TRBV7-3 CASSLIAGDHTGELFF
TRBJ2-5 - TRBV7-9 CASSSTGEGETQYF
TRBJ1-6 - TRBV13 CASSLSPSYNSPLHF
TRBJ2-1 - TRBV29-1 CSVDPGVNEQFF